This T cell receptor (beta chain) was sequenced during a study of T-cell reconstitution after alpha-beta-depleted transplantation in children. The study, taken as a whole, reports: Counts and diversity of T cells one year after transplant came mostly from newly produced T cells.

Preparing the TCRbeta library involved the use of unique molecular identifiers. Via MiXCR, TCRdb re-called the PCR reads, giving one row per CDR3 protein. Of about 980,000 distinct CDR3 sequences listed, roughly 29% are singletons. This clonotype was seen once. The antigen remains unidentified. In germline, CDR1 is SGHKS, CDR2 YYEKEE (reference sequence). V dropped 0 bases and J dropped 4 bases, with 16 bases sitting between them. CDR3 length: 16 residues. The chain employs TRBV5-5 and TRBJ1-2, with D possibly being TRBD1 (6 bases). The sequence was obtained from a boy under two years old who had a stem cell transplant for SCID, so the T cells may come from the graft donor. The sequencing here drew on PBMCs, mostly from graft donor cells, taken 360 days after TCRalphabeta/CD19-depleted stem cell transplant. DNA for the CDR3: TGTGCCAGCAGCTTGGAAGGGATACAGGGTTCCTATGGCTACACCTTC. Translated: CASSLEGIQGSYGYTF.